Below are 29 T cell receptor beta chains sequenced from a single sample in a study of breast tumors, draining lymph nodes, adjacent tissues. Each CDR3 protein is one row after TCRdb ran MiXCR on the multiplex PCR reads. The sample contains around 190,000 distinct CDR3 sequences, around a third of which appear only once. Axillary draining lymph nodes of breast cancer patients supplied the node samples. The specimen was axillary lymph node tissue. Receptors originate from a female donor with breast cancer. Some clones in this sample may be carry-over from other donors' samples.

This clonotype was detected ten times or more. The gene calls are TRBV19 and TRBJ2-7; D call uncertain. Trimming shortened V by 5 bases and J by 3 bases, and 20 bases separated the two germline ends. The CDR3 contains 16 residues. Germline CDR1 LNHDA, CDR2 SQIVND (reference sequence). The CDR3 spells CASSPDSATVGYEQYF. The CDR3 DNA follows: TGTGCCAGTAGTCCCGATTCGGCTACAGTAGGCTACGAGCAGTACTTC.

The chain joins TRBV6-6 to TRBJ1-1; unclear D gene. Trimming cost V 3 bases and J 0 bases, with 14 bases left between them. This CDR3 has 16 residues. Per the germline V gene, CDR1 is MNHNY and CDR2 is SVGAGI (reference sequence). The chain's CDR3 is CASSYPRVVLNTEAFF. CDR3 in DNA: TGTGCCAGCAGTTATCCAAGGGTCGTATTGAACACTGAAGCTTTCTTT.

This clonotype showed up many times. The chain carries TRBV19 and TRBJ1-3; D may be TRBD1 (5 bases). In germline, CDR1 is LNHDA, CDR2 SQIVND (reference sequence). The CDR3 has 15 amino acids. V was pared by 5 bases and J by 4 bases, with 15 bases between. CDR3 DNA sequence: TGTGCCAGTAGTCCGGCAGGGACGGGAGGAAACACCATATATTTT. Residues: CASSPAGTGGNTIYF.

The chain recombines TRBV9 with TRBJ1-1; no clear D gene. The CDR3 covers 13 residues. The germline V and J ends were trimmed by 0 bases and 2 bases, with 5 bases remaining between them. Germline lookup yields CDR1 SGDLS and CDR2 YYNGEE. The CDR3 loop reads CASSVDYNTEAFF. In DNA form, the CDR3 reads TGTGCCAGCAGCGTAGATTACAACACTGAAGCTTTCTTT. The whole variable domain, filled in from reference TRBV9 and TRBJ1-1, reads DSGVTQTPKHLITATGQRVTLRCSPRSGDLSVYWYQQSLDQGLQFLIQYYNGEERAKGNILERFSAQQFPDLHSELNLSSLELGDSALYFCASSVDYNTEAFFGQGTRLTVV.

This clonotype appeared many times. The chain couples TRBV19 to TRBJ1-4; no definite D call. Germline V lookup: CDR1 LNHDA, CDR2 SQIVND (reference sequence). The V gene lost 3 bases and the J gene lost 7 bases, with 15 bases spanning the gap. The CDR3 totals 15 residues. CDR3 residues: CASSIRPARGEKLFF. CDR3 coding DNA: TGTGCCAGTAGTATTCGCCCGGCTCGGGGTGAAAAACTGTTTTTT.

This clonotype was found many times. The CDR3 protein is CASPPTGTDTQYF. The DNA of the CDR3 is TGTGCCAGCCCCCCGACAGGGACAGATACGCAGTATTTT. The gene calls are TRBV7-9 and TRBJ2-3; 7 positions match TRBD1. The CDR3 covers 13 residues. The germline gives CDR1 SEHNR, CDR2 FQNEAQ (reference sequence). Trimming cost V 8 bases and J 3 bases; bases outside gene matches: 5.

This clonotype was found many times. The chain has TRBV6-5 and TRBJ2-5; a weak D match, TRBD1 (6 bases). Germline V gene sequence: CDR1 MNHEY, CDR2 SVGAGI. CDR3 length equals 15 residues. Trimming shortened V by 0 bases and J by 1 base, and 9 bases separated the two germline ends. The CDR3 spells CASSYSGTPQETQYF. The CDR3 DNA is TGTGCCAGCAGTTACTCAGGGACACCCCAAGAGACCCAGTACTTC.

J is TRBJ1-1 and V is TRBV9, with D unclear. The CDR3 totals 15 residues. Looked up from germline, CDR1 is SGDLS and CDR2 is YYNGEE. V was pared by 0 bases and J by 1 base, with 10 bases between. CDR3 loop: CASSVDLSRNTEAFF. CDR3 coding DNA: TGTGCCAGCAGCGTAGATTTGAGTAGGAACACTGAAGCTTTCTTT.

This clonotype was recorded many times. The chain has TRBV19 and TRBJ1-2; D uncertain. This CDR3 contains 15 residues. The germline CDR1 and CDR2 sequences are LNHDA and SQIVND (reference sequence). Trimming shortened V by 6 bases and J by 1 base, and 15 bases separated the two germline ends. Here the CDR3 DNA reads TGTGCCAGTAGCACCTCTGGAGACTTTAACTATGGCTACACCTTC. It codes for CASSTSGDFNYGYTF.

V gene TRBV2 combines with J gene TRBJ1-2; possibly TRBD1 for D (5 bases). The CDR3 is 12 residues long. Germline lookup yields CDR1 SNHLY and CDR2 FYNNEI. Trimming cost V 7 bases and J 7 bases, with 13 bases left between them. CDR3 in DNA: TGTGCCAGCAAGGCGGGGGAACCTGGCTACACCTTC. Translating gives CASKAGEPGYTF.

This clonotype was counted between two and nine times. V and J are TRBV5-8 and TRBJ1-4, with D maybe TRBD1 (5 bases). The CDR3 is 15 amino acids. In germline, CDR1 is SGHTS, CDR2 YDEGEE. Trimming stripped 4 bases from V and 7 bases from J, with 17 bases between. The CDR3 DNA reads TGTGCCAGCAGCCGTACCGGGACCGTCTTTGAAAAACTGTTTTTT. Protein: CASSRTGTVFEKLFF.

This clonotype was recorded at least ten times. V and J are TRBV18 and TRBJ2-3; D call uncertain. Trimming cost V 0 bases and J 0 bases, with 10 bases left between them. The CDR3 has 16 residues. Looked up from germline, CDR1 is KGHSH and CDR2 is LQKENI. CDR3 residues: CASSPPNQVSTDTQYF. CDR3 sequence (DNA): TGTGCCAGCTCACCACCCAACCAGGTGAGCACAGATACGCAGTATTTT.

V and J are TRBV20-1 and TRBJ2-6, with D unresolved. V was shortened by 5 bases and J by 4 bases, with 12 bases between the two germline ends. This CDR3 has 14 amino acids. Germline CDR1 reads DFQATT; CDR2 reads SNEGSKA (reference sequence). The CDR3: CSASWASGANVLTF. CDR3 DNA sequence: TGCAGTGCTTCCTGGGCGTCCGGGGCCAACGTCCTGACTTTC.

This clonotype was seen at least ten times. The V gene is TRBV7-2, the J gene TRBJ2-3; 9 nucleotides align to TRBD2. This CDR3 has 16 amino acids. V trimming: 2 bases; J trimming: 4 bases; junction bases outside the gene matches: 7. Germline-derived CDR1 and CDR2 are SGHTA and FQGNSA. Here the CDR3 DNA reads TGTGCCAGCAGCTTACTCTTCGCGGGGGGGCCAGATACGCAGTATTTT. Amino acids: CASSLLFAGGPDTQYF.

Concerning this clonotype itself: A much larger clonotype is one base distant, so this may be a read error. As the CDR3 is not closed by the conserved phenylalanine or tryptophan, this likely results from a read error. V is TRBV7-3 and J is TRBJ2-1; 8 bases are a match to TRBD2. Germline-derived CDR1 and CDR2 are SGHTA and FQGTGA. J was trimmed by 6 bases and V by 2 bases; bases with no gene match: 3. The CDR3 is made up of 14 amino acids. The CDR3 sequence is CASSLGGTSNEQFL. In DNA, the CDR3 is TGTGCCAGCAGCTTAGGCGGGACTAGCAATGAGCAGTTCCTC.

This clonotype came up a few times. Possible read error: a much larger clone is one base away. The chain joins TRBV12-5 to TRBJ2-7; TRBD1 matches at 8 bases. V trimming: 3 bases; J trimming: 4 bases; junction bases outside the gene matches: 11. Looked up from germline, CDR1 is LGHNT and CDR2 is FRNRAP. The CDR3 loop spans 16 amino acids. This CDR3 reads CASGFVSGGGWYEQYF. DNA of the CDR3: TGTGCTAGTGGTTTCGTATCAGGGGGCGGTTGGTACGAGCAGTACTTC. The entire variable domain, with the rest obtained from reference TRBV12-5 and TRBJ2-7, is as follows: DARVTQTPRHKVTEMGQEVTMRCQPILGHNTVFWYRQTMMQGLELLAYFRNRAPLDDSGMPKDRFSAEMPDATLATLKIQPSEPRDSAVYFCASGFVSGGGWYEQYFGPGTRLTVT.

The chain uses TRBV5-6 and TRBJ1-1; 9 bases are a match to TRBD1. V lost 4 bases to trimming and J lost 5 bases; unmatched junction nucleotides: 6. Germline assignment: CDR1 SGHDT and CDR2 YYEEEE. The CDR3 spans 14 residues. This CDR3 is CASSMTGGMTEAFF. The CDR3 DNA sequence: TGTGCCAGCAGCATGACAGGGGGTATGACTGAAGCTTTCTTT.

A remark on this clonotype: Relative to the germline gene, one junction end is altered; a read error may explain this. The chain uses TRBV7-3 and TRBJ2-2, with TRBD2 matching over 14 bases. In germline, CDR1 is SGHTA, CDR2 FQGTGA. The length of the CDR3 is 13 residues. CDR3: CASSTGTSGGLFF. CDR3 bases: TGTGCCAGCAGCACCGGGACTAGCGGGGGGCTGTTTTTT.

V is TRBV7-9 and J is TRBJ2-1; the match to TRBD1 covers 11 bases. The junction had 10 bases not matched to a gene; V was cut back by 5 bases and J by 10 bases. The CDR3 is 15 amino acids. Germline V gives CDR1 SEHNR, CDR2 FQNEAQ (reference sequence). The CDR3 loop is CASSTDRGRVGEQFF. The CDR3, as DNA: TGTGCCAGCAGCACGGACAGGGGGCGAGTCGGGGAGCAGTTCTTC.

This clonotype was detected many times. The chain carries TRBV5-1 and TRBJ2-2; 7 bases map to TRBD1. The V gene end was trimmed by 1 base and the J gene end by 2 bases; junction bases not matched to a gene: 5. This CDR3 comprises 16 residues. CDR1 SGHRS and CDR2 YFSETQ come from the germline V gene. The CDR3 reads CASSLFPGGNTGELFF. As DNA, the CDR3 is TGCGCCAGCAGCTTGTTTCCAGGGGGTAACACCGGGGAGCTGTTTTTT.

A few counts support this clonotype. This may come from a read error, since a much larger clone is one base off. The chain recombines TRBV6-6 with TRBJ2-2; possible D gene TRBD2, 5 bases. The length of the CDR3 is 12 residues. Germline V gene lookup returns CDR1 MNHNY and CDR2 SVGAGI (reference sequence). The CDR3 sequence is CASMFTTGELSF. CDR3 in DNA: TGTGCCAGCATGTTTACTACCGGGGAGCTGTCTTTT.

The CDR3 DNA is TGTGCCACCCTCTCCCCTCCGGACCTTAATTCACCCCTCCACTTT. It is translated as CATLSPPDLNSPLHF. The chain carries TRBV7-2 and TRBJ1-6, with D unclear. The CDR3 length is 15 residues. Deletions cut 10 bases from V and 6 bases from J, with 19 bases between. CDR1 is SGHTA, CDR2 FQGNSA, per germline.

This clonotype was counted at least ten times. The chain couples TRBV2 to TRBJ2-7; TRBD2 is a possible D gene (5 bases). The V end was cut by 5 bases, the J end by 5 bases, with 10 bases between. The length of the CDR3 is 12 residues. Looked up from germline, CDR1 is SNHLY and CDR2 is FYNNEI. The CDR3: CASSTGFHEQYF. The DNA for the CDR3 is TGTGCCAGCAGTACGGGGTTCCACGAGCAGTACTTC.

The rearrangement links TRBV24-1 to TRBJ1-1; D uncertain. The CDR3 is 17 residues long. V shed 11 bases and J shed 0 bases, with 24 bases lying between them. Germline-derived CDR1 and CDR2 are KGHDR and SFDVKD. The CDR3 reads CASSIYWTDSVNTEAFF. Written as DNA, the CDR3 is TGTGCCAGTAGTATTTATTGGACTGATTCGGTGAACACTGAAGCTTTCTTT.

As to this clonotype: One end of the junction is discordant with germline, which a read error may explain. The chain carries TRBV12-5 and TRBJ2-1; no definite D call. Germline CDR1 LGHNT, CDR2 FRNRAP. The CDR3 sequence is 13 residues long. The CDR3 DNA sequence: TGTGCTAGTGGTTTCACGCGAGGCAATGGGCAGTTCTTC. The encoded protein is CASGFTRGNGQFF.

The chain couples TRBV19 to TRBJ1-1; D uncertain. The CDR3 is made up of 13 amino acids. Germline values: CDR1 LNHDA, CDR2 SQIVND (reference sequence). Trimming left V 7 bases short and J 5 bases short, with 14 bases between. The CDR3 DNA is TGTGCCAGTACCGACCGGGGAGGGACTGAAGCTTTCTTT. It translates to CASTDRGGTEAFF.

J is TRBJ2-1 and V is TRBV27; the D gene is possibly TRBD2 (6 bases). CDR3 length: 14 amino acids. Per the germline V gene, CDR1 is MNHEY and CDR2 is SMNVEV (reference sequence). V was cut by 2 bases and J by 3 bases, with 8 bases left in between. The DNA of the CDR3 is TGTGCCAGCAGTTTAGGAGGGATCTACAATGAGCAGTTCTTC. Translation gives CASSLGGIYNEQFF.

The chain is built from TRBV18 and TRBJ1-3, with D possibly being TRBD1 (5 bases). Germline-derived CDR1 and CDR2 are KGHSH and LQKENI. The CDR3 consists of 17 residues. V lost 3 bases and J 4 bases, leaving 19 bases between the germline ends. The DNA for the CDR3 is TGTGCCAGCTCACCTTACCGGGACCTGACTGGGGGAAACACCATATATTTT. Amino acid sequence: CASSPYRDLTGGNTIYF.

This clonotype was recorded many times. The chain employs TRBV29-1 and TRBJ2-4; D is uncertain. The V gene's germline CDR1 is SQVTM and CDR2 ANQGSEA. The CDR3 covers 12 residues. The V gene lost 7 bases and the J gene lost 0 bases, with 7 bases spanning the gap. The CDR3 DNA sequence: TGCAGCGCGATATTAGCCAAAAACATTCAGTACTTC. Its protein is CSAILAKNIQYF.